Sequencing of this T cell receptor (beta chain) was carried out in a study of blood T cell repertoires in COVID-19. Study-level information: From the United States, Italy and Spain came samples of acute and convalescent COVID-19. Sample material is recorded as cDNA or gDNA derived from T cells, B-cell-depleted T cells, or PBMCs.

V gave up 7 bases and J gave up 4 bases; unmatched junction bases: 11. The CDR3 length is 15 residues. Per the germline V gene, CDR1 is SGHTA and CDR2 is FQGTGA. Original methodology: Amplification of reference gene primers was used by the study to estimate nucleated cell counts. TCRdb's copy holds only in-frame clones and misses some; the assay was immunoSEQ multiplex PCR. V, J and clone size were drawn from that table, and D and trimming were deduced from the DNA. This sample yields around 94,000 clones, of which roughly 87% are seen a single time; more than 4.5% belongs to the top ten. Sequences were obtained from peripheral blood. V usage is TRBV7-3 and J usage is TRBJ2-5; 8 bases are shared with TRBD1. The receptor comes from a woman in her 50s with COVID-19, enrolled during active disease. CDR3 sequence reads: CASTQTGVIGETQYF. The CDR3 region has the DNA TGTGCCAGCACCCAGACAGGGGTCATAGGAGAGACCCAGTACTTC.